Listed below are T cell receptor beta chains from one sample, sequenced in a study of cytomegalovirus exposure and HLA in healthy donors. Assay used: immunoSEQ multiplex PCR; TCRdb lists only in-frame clones, some missing. The data hold 110,000 to 150,000 clones, with 70% to 85% observed a single time. Sequencing was performed on PBMCs. Receptor source: a woman aged 55-69 years in good health and CMV-seropositive. CDR3s include the opening cysteine and the closing phenylalanine or tryptophan. A D gene is named only where the DNA matches it firmly. Part of the rows lack a size; the others show once, few, many or a class for expanded clones.

D | size | V | CDR3
- | - | TRBV27 | CASSFKRGHIRRGLFSEAFF
- | - | TRBV2 | CASSGGRAGELFF
TRBD2 | - | TRBV9 | CASSVDAGGNYEQYF
TRBD2 | - | TRBV30 | CAWSRASGLQETQYF
- | - | TRBV7-9 | CASSPSGTFKRSQQYF
- | once | TRBV9 | CASSLGGAPSPYGYTF
TRBD1 | few | TRBV18 | CASSPYQGADPPNYGYTF
- | - | TRBV28 | CASSKTDSHIQYF
- | - | TRBV4-3 | CASSLYSTANYGYTF
TRBD2 | - | TRBV27 | CASLGVAGAFPDTQYF
- | - | TRBV19 | CASSIGGRAYVDGYTF
TRBD2 | - | TRBV6-6 | CASSTLAGGSYNEQFF
TRBD2 | - | TRBV13 | CASSPRTSGTHEQYF
TRBD1 | once | TRBV4-3 | CASSQARQGSTDTQYF
TRBD2 | - | TRBV7-9 | CASSFPLAGGDSYEQYF
- | - | TRBV21-1 | CASTGTGQGFTGELFF
- | once | TRBV11-2 | CASSFAPPAALRTYEQYF
TRBD2 | - | TRBV2 | CASREGLAGGPYTDTQYF
- | - | TRBV6-5 | CASLRTANTEAFF
TRBD2 | - | TRBV5-1 | CASTRGGLGTDTQYF
- | - | TRBV5-1 | CASSLARGGANYGYTF
- | - | TRBV30 | CAWSAGQLQNTIYF
- | - | TRBV19 | CASSTQQPGYTF
TRBD1 | - | TRBV6-6 | CASSYGGDRADTQYF
TRBD2 | few | TRBV6-6 | CAIGGGSYNEQFF
- | few | TRBV19 | CASSGMGEYAKNIQYF
- | - | TRBV5-1 | CASSVQAHSGANVLTF
- | few | TRBV10-3 | CAISPTGPGAFF
- | - | TRBV9 | CASSVGGRSGEETQYF
TRBD1 | - | TRBV12-5 | CASAQLPGQGTQSTDTQYF
TRBD2 | few | TRBV28 | CASSPPPWTSTDTQYF
TRBD1 | once | TRBV19 | CASSPSGDRGTDTQYF
TRBD2 | - | TRBV7-9 | CASLTSGSVADTQYF
TRBD1 | - | TRBV5-1 | CASSPRTGANTGELFF
- | once | TRBV5-6 | CASRAGTGRSNTEAFF
- | - | TRBV7-2 | CASSRQGLGYTF
- | - | TRBV15 | CATSRDSANTIYF
TRBD2 | - | TRBV30 | CAWALAGTNEQFF
- | - | TRBV28 | CASSPGSWVKMSGYTF